This is a list of T cell receptor beta chains from one sample in a study of cytomegalovirus exposure and HLA in healthy donors. The table came from immunoSEQ multiplex PCR; TCRdb's copy has only in-frame clones and leaves some out. The data show under 150,000 clones, with approximately 82% seen just once and roughly 2.5% held by the top ten. Sequencing was carried out using PBMCs. These receptors were collected from a boy aged 2 to 10 in good health and CMV-seronegative. The CDR3 runs from the conserved cysteine through the conserved F or W. Each record gives: J gene, clone size, V gene, D gene, CDR3 protein, CDR3 DNA. The D gene is left open where the match is weak. Not every row has a clone size; where given, it reads once, few, many or a size class.

J: TRBJ1-5
size: NA
V: TRBV19
D: TRBD1
CDR3: CASSRYGTVGNQPQHF
DNA: TGTGCCAGTAGTAGGTACGGGACAGTGGGCAATCAGCCCCAGCATTTT

J: TRBJ2-1
size: NA
V: TRBV27
D: NA
CDR3: CASSLGQDNYNEQFF
DNA: TGTGCCAGCAGTTTGGGTCAGGACAACTACAATGAGCAGTTCTTC

J: TRBJ2-2
size: NA
V: TRBV5-1
D: TRBD1
CDR3: CASTDRGPDTGELFF
DNA: TGCGCCAGCACGGACAGGGGGCCCGACACCGGGGAGCTGTTTTTT

J: TRBJ1-6
size: NA
V: TRBV7-9
D: TRBD1
CDR3: CASQQGNSPLHF
DNA: TGTGCCTCCCAACAGGGGAATTCACCCCTCCACTTT

J: TRBJ1-5
size: NA
V: TRBV30
D: TRBD1
CDR3: CAWTRPGGDWSNQPQHF
DNA: TGTGCCTGGACGCGGCCAGGGGGCGATTGGAGCAATCAGCCCCAGCATTTT

J: TRBJ2-3
size: NA
V: TRBV19
D: TRBD1
CDR3: CASSGTGSSALTDTQYF
DNA: TGTGCCAGTAGTGGGACAGGGTCTTCTGCTCTCACAGATACGCAGTATTTT

J: TRBJ1-2
size: NA
V: TRBV19
D: NA
CDR3: CASSRGTYYGYTF
DNA: TGTGCCAGTTCTCGGGGAACCTACTATGGCTACACCTTC

J: TRBJ1-1
size: once
V: TRBV5-6
D: NA
CDR3: CASSLEGPRAEAFF
DNA: TGTGCCAGCAGCTTGGAAGGCCCGAGGGCCGAAGCTTTCTTT

J: TRBJ1-1
size: NA
V: TRBV9
D: NA
CDR3: CASSVVPDRMNTEAFF
DNA: TGTGCCAGCAGCGTAGTCCCAGACAGGATGAACACTGAAGCTTTCTTT

J: TRBJ1-1
size: NA
V: TRBV14
D: TRBD1
CDR3: CASSHIDRAMSNTEAFF
DNA: TGTGCCAGCAGCCATATCGACAGGGCGATGTCGAACACTGAAGCTTTCTTT

J: TRBJ2-3
size: NA
V: TRBV15
D: NA
CDR3: CATMDSRLRDTQYF
DNA: TGTGCCACCATGGACAGCCGCCTTAGAGATACGCAGTATTTT

J: TRBJ2-1
size: few
V: TRBV30
D: NA
CDR3: CAWGQYNEQFF
DNA: TGTGCCTGGGGACAGTACAATGAGCAGTTCTTC

J: TRBJ2-1
size: NA
V: TRBV4-3
D: TRBD2
CDR3: CASSQGRGSWVDEQFF
DNA: TGCGCCAGCAGCCAAGGGCGGGGGAGCTGGGTGGATGAGCAGTTCTTC

J: TRBJ1-4
size: NA
V: TRBV5-1
D: TRBD1
CDR3: CASSLDPGGDGEKLFF
DNA: TGCGCCAGCAGCTTGGACCCAGGGGGCGATGGGGAAAAACTGTTTTTT

J: TRBJ1-1
size: NA
V: TRBV19
D: NA
CDR3: CASSPDSFMNTEAFF
DNA: TGTGCCAGTAGCCCCGACAGCTTCATGAACACTGAAGCTTTCTTT

J: TRBJ2-3
size: NA
V: TRBV6-4
D: NA
CDR3: CASSRGGSTDTQYF
DNA: TGTGCCAGCAGTCGTGGCGGGAGCACAGATACGCAGTATTTT

J: TRBJ1-5
size: NA
V: TRBV4-1
D: NA
CDR3: CASSQDPGNPNQPQHF
DNA: TGCGCCAGCAGCCAAGATCCAGGGAACCCCAATCAGCCCCAGCATTTT

J: TRBJ2-3
size: few
V: TRBV5-4
D: NA
CDR3: CASSLGGRLSTGTQYF
DNA: TGTGCCAGCAGCTTGGGGGGCCGGCTAAGCACAGGTACGCAGTATTTT

J: TRBJ1-2
size: NA
V: TRBV18
D: NA
CDR3: CASSPTGPYGYTF
DNA: TGTGCCAGCTCACCGACAGGACCCTATGGCTACACCTTC

J: TRBJ2-7
size: NA
V: TRBV5-1
D: TRBD2
CDR3: CASRLAGVPPGYEQYF
DNA: TGCGCCAGCAGACTAGCGGGGGTGCCTCCAGGATACGAGCAGTACTTC

J: TRBJ1-6
size: few
V: TRBV6-1
D: NA
CDR3: CASSEAGVTLHF
DNA: TGTGCCAGCAGTGAAGCAGGGGTAACCCTCCACTTT

J: TRBJ2-6
size: NA
V: TRBV15
D: NA
CDR3: CATSGDNSGANVLTF
DNA: TGTGCCACCTCCGGGGACAACTCTGGGGCCAACGTCCTGACTTTC

J: TRBJ2-3
size: NA
V: TRBV27
D: TRBD1
CDR3: CASSFVGQGLRDTQYF
DNA: TGTGCCAGCAGTTTTGTAGGACAGGGGTTAAGGGATACGCAGTATTTT

J: TRBJ2-2
size: NA
V: TRBV21-1
D: NA
CDR3: CASSKKTGTNTGELFF
DNA: TGTGCCAGCAGCAAAAAGACAGGGACCAACACCGGGGAGCTGTTTTTT

J: TRBJ1-1
size: NA
V: TRBV4-2
D: TRBD1
CDR3: CASSQDPPGGAGTEAFF
DNA: TGTGCCAGCAGCCAAGATCCGCCAGGGGGCGCGGGTACTGAAGCTTTCTTT

J: TRBJ1-2
size: NA
V: TRBV7-9
D: NA
CDR3: CASSLTGAYGYTF
DNA: TGTGCCAGCAGCTTAACAGGCGCCTATGGCTACACCTTC

J: TRBJ1-4
size: few
V: TRBV4-1
D: NA
CDR3: CASSLLQGNEKLFF
DNA: TGCGCCAGCAGCCTGTTACAGGGTAATGAAAAACTGTTTTTT

J: TRBJ1-2
size: NA
V: TRBV30
D: NA
CDR3: CAWSVTGREEYGYTF
DNA: TGTGCCTGGAGTGTAACTGGCAGGGAAGAGTATGGCTACACCTTC

J: TRBJ2-1
size: NA
V: TRBV18
D: NA
CDR3: CASSPLDGNQGEQFF
DNA: TGTGCCAGCTCACCTCTGGACGGGAACCAGGGGGAGCAGTTCTTC

J: TRBJ1-5
size: NA
V: TRBV7-9
D: TRBD1
CDR3: CASSLGGATGGGRPQHF
DNA: TGTGCCAGCAGCTTAGGTGGGGCCACAGGGGGCGGTAGGCCCCAGCATTTT

J: TRBJ1-1
size: NA
V: TRBV4-1
D: TRBD1
CDR3: CASSRDRGPEAFF
DNA: TGCGCCAGCAGCCGGGACAGGGGGCCTGAAGCTTTCTTT

J: TRBJ1-6
size: few
V: TRBV29-1
D: TRBD1
CDR3: CSVGTGNSPLHF
DNA: TGCAGCGTTGGGACAGGGAATTCACCCCTCCACTTT